Sequencing of this T cell receptor (beta chain) was carried out in a study of blood T cells in healthy people across ages. Whole-study results and caveats: The unsorted PBMCs prevented any conclusive comparison of naive versus antigen-experienced cells.

Per germline, CDR1 LGHDT and CDR2 YNNKEL (reference sequence). J was trimmed by 1 base and V by 1 base; bases with no gene match: 5. CDR3 length: 16 amino acids. The use of a sample-barcoded 5' primer and a J-beta primer mix characterized a second PCR of about 7 to 12 cycles. TCRdb independently ran MiXCR on the 5' RACE reads; one entry per CDR3 protein. The top ten hold about 3.9% of the sample, which has 550,000 to 650,000 distinct CDR3 sequences, around a quarter seen once. Details on this clonotype: What it recognizes is unknown.

These sequences were also reported in another study, on T cells of mothers and their children. In that study: Maternal samples each gave over 9 million TCR beta CDR3 reads, and child samples several million each. Biologically related mothers and children overlapped slightly more than unrelated pairs, a non-significant difference.

V usage is TRBV3-1 and J usage is TRBJ2-5; 8 bases agree with TRBD2. The sequence was obtained from a boy younger than 10 in good health. The specimen was blood. The CDR3 protein is CASSQGVAGRQETQYF. The CDR3, as DNA: TGTGCCAGCAGCCAAGGGGTAGCGGGGCGCCAAGAGACCCAGTACTTC.